The clone carrying this T cell receptor beta chain has a handful of counts. The antigen is undetermined. The entry originates in a study of post-analysis software for immune sequencing data. Whole-study findings and limits: Included in a set of five TRBV segments more frequent in patients than controls were TRBV5-6, TRBV5-1 and TRBV20-1.

The CDR3 length is 13 residues. Germline CDR1 is DFQATT and CDR2 is SNEGSKA (reference sequence). Trimming left V 6 bases short and J 1 base short, with 13 bases between. Unique molecular identifiers were present in the TCR beta cDNA libraries. TCRdb re-called the PCR reads through MiXCR, storing one row per CDR3 protein. The data show fewer than 600,000 distinct CDR3 sequences, approximately 45% seen once. Sequences were obtained from blood. The chain uses TRBV20-1 and TRBJ2-7, with D possibly matching TRBD1 (5 bases). This TCR was sampled from a girl aged 10 to 17 with multiple sclerosis. CDR3 bases: TGCAGTGCAGCAGGGAACCCATCCTACGAGCAGTACTTC. Translating gives CSAAGNPSYEQYF.